This T cell receptor (beta chain) was documented in a study of T cell changes during pregnancy in multiple sclerosis. Profiling relied on immunoSEQ multiplex PCR, and the TCRdb table lists in-frame clones only, not all of them. The table records approximately 74,000 clones, 92% of them present only once. This specimen was peripheral blood, taken before pregnancy. This TCR came from a female donor with multiple sclerosis, enrolled in a pregnancy study.

The CDR3 loop reads CAWSVGQGYTF. The CDR3, as DNA: TGTGCCTGGAGTGTGGGACAAGGCTACACCTTC. This chain links TRBV30 with TRBJ1-2; TRBD1 is a possible D gene (6 bases). This CDR3 has 11 amino acids. Germline V gene sequence: CDR1 GTSNPN, CDR2 SVGIG (reference sequence). V shed 0 bases and J shed 8 bases, with 7 bases lying between them.